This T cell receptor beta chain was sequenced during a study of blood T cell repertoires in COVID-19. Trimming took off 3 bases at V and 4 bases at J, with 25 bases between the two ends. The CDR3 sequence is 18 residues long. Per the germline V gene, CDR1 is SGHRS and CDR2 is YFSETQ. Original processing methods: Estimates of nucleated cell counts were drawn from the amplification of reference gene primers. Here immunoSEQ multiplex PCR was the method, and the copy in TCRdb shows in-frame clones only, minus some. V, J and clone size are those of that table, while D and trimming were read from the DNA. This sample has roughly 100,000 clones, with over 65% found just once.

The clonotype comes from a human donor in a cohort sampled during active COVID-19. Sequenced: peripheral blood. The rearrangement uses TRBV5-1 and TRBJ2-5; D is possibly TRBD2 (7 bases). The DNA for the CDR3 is TGCGCCAGCAGCTCCGAGGGGGGGGGAACAACATACCGAGAGACCCAGTACTTC. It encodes CASSSEGGGTTYRETQYF.